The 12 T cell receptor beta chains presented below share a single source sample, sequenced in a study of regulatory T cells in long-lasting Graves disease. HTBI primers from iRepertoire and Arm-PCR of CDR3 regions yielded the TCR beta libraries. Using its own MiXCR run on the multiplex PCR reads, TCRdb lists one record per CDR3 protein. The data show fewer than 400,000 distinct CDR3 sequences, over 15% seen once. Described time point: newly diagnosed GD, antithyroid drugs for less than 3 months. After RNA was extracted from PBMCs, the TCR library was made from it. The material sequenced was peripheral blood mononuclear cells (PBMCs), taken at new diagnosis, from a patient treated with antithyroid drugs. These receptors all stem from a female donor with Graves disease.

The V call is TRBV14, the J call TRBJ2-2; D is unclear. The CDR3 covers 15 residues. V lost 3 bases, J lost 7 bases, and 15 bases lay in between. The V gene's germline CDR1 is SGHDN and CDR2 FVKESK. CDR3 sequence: CASSHDLPGSGELFF. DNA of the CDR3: TGTGCCAGCAGCCATGACCTGCCGGGTAGCGGGGAGCTGTTTTTT.

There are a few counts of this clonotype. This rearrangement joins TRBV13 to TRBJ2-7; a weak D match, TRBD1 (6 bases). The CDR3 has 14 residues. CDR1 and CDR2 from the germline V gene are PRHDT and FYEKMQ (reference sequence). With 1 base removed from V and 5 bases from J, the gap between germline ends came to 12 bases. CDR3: CASSLAGAGHEQYF. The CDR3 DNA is TGTGCCAGCAGCTTAGCAGGGGCCGGGCACGAGCAGTACTTC. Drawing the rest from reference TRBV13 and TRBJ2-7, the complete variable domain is AAGVIQSPRHLIKEKRETATLKCYPIPRHDTVYWYQQGPGQDPQFLISFYEKMQSDKGSIPDRFSAQQFSDYHSELNMSSLELGDSALYFCASSLAGAGHEQYFGPGTRLTVT.

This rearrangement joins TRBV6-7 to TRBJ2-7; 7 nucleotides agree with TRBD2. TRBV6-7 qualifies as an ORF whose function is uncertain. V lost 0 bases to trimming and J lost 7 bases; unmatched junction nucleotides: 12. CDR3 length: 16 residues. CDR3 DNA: TGTGCCAGCAGTTACTCGACTTGGGGGAGGGCCAGTGAGCAGTACTTC. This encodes CASSYSTWGRASEQYF.

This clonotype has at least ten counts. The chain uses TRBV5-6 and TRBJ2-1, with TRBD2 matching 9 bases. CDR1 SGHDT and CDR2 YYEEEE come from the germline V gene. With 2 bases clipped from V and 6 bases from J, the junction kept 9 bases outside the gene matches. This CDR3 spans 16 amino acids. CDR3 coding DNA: TGTGCCAGCAGCTTAAGTTTAGCGGGAGACTTCAATGAGCAGTTCTTC. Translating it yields CASSLSLAGDFNEQFF.

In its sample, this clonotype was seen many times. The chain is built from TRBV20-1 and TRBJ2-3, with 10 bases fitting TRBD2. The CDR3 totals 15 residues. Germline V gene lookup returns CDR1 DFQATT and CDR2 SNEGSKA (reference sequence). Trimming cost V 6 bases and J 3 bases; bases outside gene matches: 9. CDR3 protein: CSANRVAGGTDTQYF. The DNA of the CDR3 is TGCAGTGCCAATAGGGTAGCGGGAGGAACAGATACGCAGTATTTT.

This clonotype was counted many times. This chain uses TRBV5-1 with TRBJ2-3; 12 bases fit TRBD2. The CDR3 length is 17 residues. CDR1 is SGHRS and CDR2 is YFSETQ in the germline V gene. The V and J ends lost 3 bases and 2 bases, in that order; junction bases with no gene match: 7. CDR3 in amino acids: CASSSFLAGGITDTQYF. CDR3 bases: TGCGCCAGCAGCTCCTTTCTAGCGGGAGGGATCACAGATACGCAGTATTTT.

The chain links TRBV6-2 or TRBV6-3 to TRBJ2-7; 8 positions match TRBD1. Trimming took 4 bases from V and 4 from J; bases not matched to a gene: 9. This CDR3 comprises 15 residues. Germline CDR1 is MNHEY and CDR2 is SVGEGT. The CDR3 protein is CASSSPGQEIYEQYF. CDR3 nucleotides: TGTGCCAGCAGTTCTCCGGGACAGGAGATATACGAGCAGTACTTC.

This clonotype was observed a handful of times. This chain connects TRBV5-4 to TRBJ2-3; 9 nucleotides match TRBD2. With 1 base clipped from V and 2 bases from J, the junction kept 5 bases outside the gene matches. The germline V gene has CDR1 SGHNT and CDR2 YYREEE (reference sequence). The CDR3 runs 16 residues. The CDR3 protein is CASSLWAGGPTDTQYF. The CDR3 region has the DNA TGTGCCAGCAGCTTGTGGGCGGGAGGGCCCACAGATACGCAGTATTTT.

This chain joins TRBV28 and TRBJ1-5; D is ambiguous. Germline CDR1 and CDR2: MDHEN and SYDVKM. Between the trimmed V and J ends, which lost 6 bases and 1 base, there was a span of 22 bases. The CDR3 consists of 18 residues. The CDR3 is CASRLRVNSRRSNQPQHF. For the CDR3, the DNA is TGTGCCAGCAGACTTCGGGTCAATTCTCGGAGGAGCAATCAGCCCCAGCATTTT.

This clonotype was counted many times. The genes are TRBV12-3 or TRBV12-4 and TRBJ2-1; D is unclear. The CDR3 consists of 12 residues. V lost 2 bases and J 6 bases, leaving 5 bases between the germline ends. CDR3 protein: CASSLLANEQFF. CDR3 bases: TGTGCCAGCAGTTTACTGGCCAATGAGCAGTTCTTC.

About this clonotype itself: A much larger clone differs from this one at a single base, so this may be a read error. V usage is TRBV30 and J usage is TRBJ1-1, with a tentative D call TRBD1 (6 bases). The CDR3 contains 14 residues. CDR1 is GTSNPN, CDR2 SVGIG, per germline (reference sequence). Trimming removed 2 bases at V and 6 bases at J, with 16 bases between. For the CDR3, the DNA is TGTGCCTGGAGTCCCCACAGGGTGTCCCCTGAAGCTTTCTTT. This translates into CAWSPHRVSPEAFF.

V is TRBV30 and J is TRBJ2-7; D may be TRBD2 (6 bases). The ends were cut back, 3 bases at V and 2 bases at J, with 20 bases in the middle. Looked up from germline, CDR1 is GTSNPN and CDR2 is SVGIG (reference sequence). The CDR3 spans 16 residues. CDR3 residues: CAWSWTEGPGAYEQYF. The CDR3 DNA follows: TGTGCCTGGAGCTGGACCGAAGGGCCGGGGGCCTACGAGCAGTACTTC. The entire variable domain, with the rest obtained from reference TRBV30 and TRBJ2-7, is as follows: SQTIHQWPATLVQPVGSPLSLECTVEGTSNPNLYWYRQAAGRGLQLLFYSVGIGQISSEVPQNLSASRPQDRQFILSSKKLLLSDSGFYLCAWSWTEGPGAYEQYFGPGTRLTVT.